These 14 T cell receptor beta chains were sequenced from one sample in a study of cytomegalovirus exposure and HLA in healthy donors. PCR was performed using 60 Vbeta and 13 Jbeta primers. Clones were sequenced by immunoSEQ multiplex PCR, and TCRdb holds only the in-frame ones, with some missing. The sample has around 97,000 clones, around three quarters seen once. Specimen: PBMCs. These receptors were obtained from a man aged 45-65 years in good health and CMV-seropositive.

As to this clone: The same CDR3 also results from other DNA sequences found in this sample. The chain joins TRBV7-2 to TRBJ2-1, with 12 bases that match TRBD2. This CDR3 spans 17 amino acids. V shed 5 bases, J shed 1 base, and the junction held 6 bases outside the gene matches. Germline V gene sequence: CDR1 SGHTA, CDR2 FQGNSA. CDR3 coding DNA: TGTGCCAGCAGCCCGACTAGCGGGGGCCTGTCCTACAATGAGCAGTTCTTC. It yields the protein CASSPTSGGLSYNEQFF.

DNA of the CDR3: TGTGCCAGCAGCCCTAGCGGGAGGGGCTACAATGAGCAGTTCTTC. The encoded protein is CASSPSGRGYNEQFF. The V and J genes are TRBV13 and TRBJ2-1, with 12 bases lining up with TRBD2. There are 15 residues in the CDR3. The trim removed 5 bases at V and 3 bases at J, leaving 2 bases unmatched. CDR1 and CDR2 (germline): PRHDT, FYEKMQ (reference sequence). Full variable domain (missing parts from reference TRBV13 and TRBJ2-1): AAGVIQSPRHLIKEKRETATLKCYPIPRHDTVYWYQQGPGQDPQFLISFYEKMQSDKGSIPDRFSAQQFSDYHSELNMSSLELGDSALYFCASSPSGRGYNEQFFGPGTRLTVL.

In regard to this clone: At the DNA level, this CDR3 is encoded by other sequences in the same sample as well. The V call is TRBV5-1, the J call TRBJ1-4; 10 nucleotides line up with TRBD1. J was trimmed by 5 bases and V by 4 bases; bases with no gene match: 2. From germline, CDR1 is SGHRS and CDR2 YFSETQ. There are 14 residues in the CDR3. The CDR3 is CASSLGQGNEKLFF. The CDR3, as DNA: TGCGCCAGCAGCCTGGGACAGGGGAATGAAAAACTGTTTTTT.

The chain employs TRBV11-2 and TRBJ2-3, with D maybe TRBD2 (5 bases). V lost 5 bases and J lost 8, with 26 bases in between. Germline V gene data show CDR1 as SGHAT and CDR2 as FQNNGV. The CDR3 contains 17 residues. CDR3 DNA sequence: TGTGCCAGCAGCCCTCTCGACTGGTACGGGGATTCGTTTACGCAGTATTTT. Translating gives CASSPLDWYGDSFTQYF. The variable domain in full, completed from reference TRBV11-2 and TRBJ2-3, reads EAGVAQSPRYKIIEKRQSVAFWCNPISGHATLYWYQQILGQGPKLLIQFQNNGVVDDSQLPKDRFSAERLKGVDSTLKIQPAKLEDSAVYLCASSPLDWYGDSFTQYFGPGTRLTVL.

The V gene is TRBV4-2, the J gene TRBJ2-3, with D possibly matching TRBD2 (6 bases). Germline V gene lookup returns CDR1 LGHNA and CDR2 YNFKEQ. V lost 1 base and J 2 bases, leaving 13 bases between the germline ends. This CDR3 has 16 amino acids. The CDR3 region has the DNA TGTGCCAGCAGCCAAGGTGAACTAGCCGTCACAGATACGCAGTATTTT. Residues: CASSQGELAVTDTQYF.

The CDR3 protein is CASGQGLSGNTIYF. CDR3 sequence (DNA): TGTGCCTCCGGACAGGGACTCTCTGGAAACACCATATATTTT. The gene calls are TRBV30 and TRBJ1-3, with 8 bases identical to TRBD1. V dropped 7 bases and J dropped 0; count of bases not matched to a gene: 5. CDR1 is GTSNPN, CDR2 SVGIG, per germline (reference sequence). The length of the CDR3 is 14 residues.

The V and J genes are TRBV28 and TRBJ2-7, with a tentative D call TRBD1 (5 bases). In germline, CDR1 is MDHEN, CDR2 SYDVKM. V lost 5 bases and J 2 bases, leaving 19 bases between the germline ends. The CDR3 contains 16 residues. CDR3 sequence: CASSPHGTKGTYEQYF. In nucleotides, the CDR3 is TGTGCCAGCAGTCCTCATGGAACGAAGGGGACCTACGAGCAGTACTTC.

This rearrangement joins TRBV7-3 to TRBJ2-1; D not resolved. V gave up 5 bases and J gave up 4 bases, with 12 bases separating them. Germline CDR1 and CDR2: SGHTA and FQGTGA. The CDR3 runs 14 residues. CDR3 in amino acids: CASSPNAGYNEQFF. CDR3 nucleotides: TGTGCCAGCAGCCCAAACGCAGGATACAATGAGCAGTTCTTC.

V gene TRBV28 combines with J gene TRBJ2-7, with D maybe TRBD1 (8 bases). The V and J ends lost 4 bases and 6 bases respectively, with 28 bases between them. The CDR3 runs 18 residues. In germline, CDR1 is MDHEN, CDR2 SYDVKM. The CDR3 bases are TGTGCCAGCAGTTGGTTCGGACTAGTGGGAGCAGGGGGCCGCGAGCAGTACTTC. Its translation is CASSWFGLVGAGGREQYF.

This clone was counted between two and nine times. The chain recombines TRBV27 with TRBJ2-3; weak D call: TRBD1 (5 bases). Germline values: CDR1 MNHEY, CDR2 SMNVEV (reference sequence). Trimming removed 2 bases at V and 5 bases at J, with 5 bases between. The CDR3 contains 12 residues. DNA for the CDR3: TGTGCCAGCAGTTTACAGGGAGATACGCAGTATTTT. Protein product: CASSLQGDTQYF.

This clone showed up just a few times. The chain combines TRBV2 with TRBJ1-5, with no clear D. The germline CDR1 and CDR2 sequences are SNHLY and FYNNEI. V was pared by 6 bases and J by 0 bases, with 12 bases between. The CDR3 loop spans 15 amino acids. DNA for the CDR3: TGTGCCAGCAGACCCGGACTTCCTAGCAATCAGCCCCAGCATTTT. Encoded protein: CASRPGLPSNQPQHF.

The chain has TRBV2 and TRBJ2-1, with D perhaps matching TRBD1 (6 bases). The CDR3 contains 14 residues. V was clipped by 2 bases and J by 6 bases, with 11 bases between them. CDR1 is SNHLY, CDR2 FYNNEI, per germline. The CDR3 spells CASSESARGNEQFF. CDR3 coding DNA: TGTGCCAGCAGTGAATCGGCCAGGGGCAATGAGCAGTTCTTC.

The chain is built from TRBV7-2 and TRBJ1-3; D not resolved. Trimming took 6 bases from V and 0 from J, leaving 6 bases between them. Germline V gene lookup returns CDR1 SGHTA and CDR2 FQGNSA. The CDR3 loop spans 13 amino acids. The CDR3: CASRLSSGNTIYF. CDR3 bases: TGTGCCAGCAGGTTGAGCTCTGGAAACACCATATATTTT.

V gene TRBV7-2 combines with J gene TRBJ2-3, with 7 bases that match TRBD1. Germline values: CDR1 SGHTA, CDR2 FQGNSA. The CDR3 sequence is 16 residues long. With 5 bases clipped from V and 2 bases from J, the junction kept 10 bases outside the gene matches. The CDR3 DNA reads TGTGCCAGCAGCAACAGACCGGGACAGCTCACAGATACGCAGTATTTT. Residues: CASSNRPGQLTDTQYF.